Listed below are T cell receptor beta chains from one sample, sequenced in a study of molecular identifiers for immune sequencing clone quantification. TCRdb reprocessed the PCR reads via MiXCR and lists one record per CDR3 protein. The data contain around 460,000 distinct CDR3 sequences, about 26% of them singletons. The sample taken for sequencing was naive CD8+ T cells from blood, with Jurkat cell RNA spiked in. The origin of the receptors is a human donor in good health. Some libraries in this study had Jurkat cell RNA spiked in. CDR3s include the opening cysteine and the closing phenylalanine or tryptophan. D genes are given only for firm matches. The size field is filled for only some rows; it gives once, few, many or a size class.

D gene: -
clone size: -
V gene: TRBV4-1
J gene: TRBJ2-2
CDR3 protein: CASSQDPGTLAGELFF
CDR3 DNA: TGCGCCAGCAGCCAAGACCCGGGCACACTTGCCGGGGAGCTGTTTTTT

D gene: TRBD1
clone size: -
V gene: TRBV20-1
J gene: TRBJ2-2
CDR3 protein: CSARDPQGAFGELFF
CDR3 DNA: TGCAGTGCTAGAGATCCACAGGGGGCATTCGGGGAGCTGTTTTTT

D gene: -
clone size: -
V gene: TRBV19
J gene: TRBJ1-1
CDR3 protein: CATRVMGESDTEAFF
CDR3 DNA: TGTGCCACCCGAGTTATGGGGGAATCGGACACTGAAGCTTTCTTT

D gene: -
clone size: few
V gene: TRBV6-5
J gene: TRBJ1-1
CDR3 protein: CASSYFARMNTEAFF
CDR3 DNA: TGTGCCAGCAGTTACTTCGCAAGAATGAACACTGAAGCTTTCTTT

D gene: -
clone size: many
V gene: TRBV6-5
J gene: TRBJ2-2
CDR3 protein: CASSYNTGELFF
CDR3 DNA: TGTGCCAGCAGTTATAACACCGGGGAGCTGTTTTTT

D gene: TRBD1
clone size: -
V gene: TRBV13
J gene: TRBJ1-1
CDR3 protein: CAGSLVPGTGGTEAFF
CDR3 DNA: TGTGCCGGCAGCTTAGTCCCCGGGACAGGGGGCACTGAAGCTTTCTTT

D gene: -
clone size: few
V gene: TRBV2
J gene: TRBJ1-1
CDR3 protein: CASNPIRAEAFF
CDR3 DNA: TGTGCCAGCAACCCCATTAGAGCTGAAGCTTTCTTT

D gene: -
clone size: -
V gene: TRBV4-1
J gene: TRBJ1-2
CDR3 protein: CASSQGVRMDGYTF
CDR3 DNA: TGCGCCAGCAGCCAAGGGGTCCGGATGGATGGCTACACCTTC

D gene: -
clone size: -
V gene: TRBV11-2
J gene: TRBJ2-1
CDR3 protein: CASRPPGPKSYEQFF
CDR3 DNA: TGTGCCAGCCGCCCCCCGGGACCCAAATCCTACGAGCAGTTCTTC

D gene: -
clone size: few
V gene: TRBV4-1
J gene: TRBJ1-6
CDR3 protein: CASSQRKTDDNSPLHF
CDR3 DNA: TGCGCCAGCAGCCAAAGAAAGACAGATGATAATTCACCCCTCCACTTT

D gene: TRBD2
clone size: once
V gene: TRBV12-3/TRBV12-4
J gene: TRBJ2-3
CDR3 protein: CASRALAGGQDTQYF
CDR3 DNA: TGTGCCAGCAGGGCTCTTGCGGGGGGGCAAGATACGCAGTATTTT

D gene: -
clone size: few
V gene: TRBV4-3
J gene: TRBJ1-6
CDR3 protein: CASSQVREIYNSPLHF
CDR3 DNA: TGCGCCAGCAGCCAAGTGAGGGAAATATATAATTCACCCCTCCACTTT

D gene: TRBD2
clone size: few
V gene: TRBV6-2/TRBV6-3
J gene: TRBJ2-5
CDR3 protein: CASSYSKLGGGYQETQYF
CDR3 DNA: TGTGCCAGCAGTTACTCAAAACTTGGCGGGGGGTACCAAGAGACCCAGTACTTC

D gene: -
clone size: -
V gene: TRBV5-3
J gene: TRBJ2-7
CDR3 protein: CAGSLGGGTYEQYF
CDR3 DNA: TGTGCCGGCAGCTTGGGAGGCGGGACCTACGAGCAGTACTTC

D gene: -
clone size: -
V gene: TRBV20-1
J gene: TRBJ1-1
CDR3 protein: CSASESQETGTEAFF
CDR3 DNA: TGCAGTGCTAGCGAAAGCCAGGAGACCGGCACTGAAGCTTTCTTT

D gene: -
clone size: -
V gene: TRBV24-1
J gene: TRBJ2-1
CDR3 protein: CATSDPSDGSNEQFF
CDR3 DNA: TGTGCCACCAGTGATCCGTCTGACGGGAGCAATGAGCAGTTCTTC

D gene: TRBD2
clone size: few
V gene: TRBV5-1
J gene: TRBJ2-7
CDR3 protein: CASSAGLAGEWYEQYF
CDR3 DNA: TGCGCCAGCAGCGCTGGACTAGCGGGAGAGTGGTACGAGCAGTACTTC

D gene: -
clone size: few
V gene: TRBV5-6
J gene: TRBJ2-3
CDR3 protein: CASSLGVSNTQYF
CDR3 DNA: TGTGCCAGCAGCTTGGGAGTTTCGAATACGCAGTATTTT

D gene: -
clone size: few
V gene: TRBV4-3
J gene: TRBJ1-6
CDR3 protein: CASSQSTGLDSPLHF
CDR3 DNA: TGCGCCAGCAGCCAATCGACAGGATTGGATTCACCCCTCCACTTT

D gene: -
clone size: -
V gene: TRBV5-4
J gene: TRBJ1-5
CDR3 protein: CATSRASQNF
CDR3 DNA: TGTGCCACCTCACGGGCTTCCCAGAATTTT

D gene: -
clone size: -
V gene: TRBV7-9
J gene: TRBJ1-1
CDR3 protein: CASSSVGQRVTEAFF
CDR3 DNA: TGTGCCAGCAGCTCGGTCGGACAGCGCGTCACTGAAGCTTTCTTT

D gene: TRBD2
clone size: many
V gene: TRBV7-9
J gene: TRBJ2-1
CDR3 protein: CASSLGMAGGAYNEQFF
CDR3 DNA: TGTGCCAGCAGCTTAGGAATGGCGGGAGGCGCCTACAATGAGCAGTTCTTC

D gene: -
clone size: few
V gene: TRBV27
J gene: TRBJ2-5
CDR3 protein: CASSPTPSGSVTEETQYF
CDR3 DNA: TGTGCCAGCAGTCCTACCCCGTCGGGTAGCGTGACTGAAGAGACCCAGTACTTC

D gene: TRBD2
clone size: few
V gene: TRBV7-7
J gene: TRBJ2-1
CDR3 protein: CASSPGLALVDEQFF
CDR3 DNA: TGTGCTAGCAGCCCGGGACTAGCGTTAGTTGATGAGCAGTTCTTC

D gene: TRBD1
clone size: -
V gene: TRBV29-1
J gene: TRBJ1-2
CDR3 protein: CSVGAEGALANYGYTF
CDR3 DNA: TGCAGCGTTGGAGCCGAGGGGGCGTTGGCTAACTACGGCTACACCTTC

D gene: -
clone size: many
V gene: TRBV4-3
J gene: TRBJ2-7
CDR3 protein: CASSQGLGTYEQYF
CDR3 DNA: TGTGCCAGCAGCCAAGGACTGGGCACCTACGAGCAGTACTTC

D gene: -
clone size: -
V gene: TRBV9
J gene: TRBJ1-4
CDR3 protein: CASSEVGSANEKLFF
CDR3 DNA: TGTGCCAGCAGCGAGGTAGGGTCGGCTAATGAAAAACTGTTTTTT

D gene: TRBD1
clone size: few
V gene: TRBV4-1
J gene: TRBJ2-1
CDR3 protein: CASSPGDRGYNEQFF
CDR3 DNA: TGCGCCAGCAGCCCTGGGGACAGGGGCTACAATGAGCAGTTCTTC

D gene: -
clone size: -
V gene: TRBV19
J gene: TRBJ2-3
CDR3 protein: CASSMKEWEGTDTQYF
CDR3 DNA: TGTGCCAGTAGTATGAAGGAGTGGGAGGGCACAGATACGCAGTATTTT

D gene: -
clone size: -
V gene: TRBV14
J gene: TRBJ2-7
CDR3 protein: CASSCGVDYEQYF
CDR3 DNA: TGTGCCAGCAGCTGTGGGGTGGACTACGAGCAGTACTTC

D gene: TRBD1
clone size: few
V gene: TRBV27
J gene: TRBJ1-1
CDR3 protein: CASSPLRDRGANTEAFF
CDR3 DNA: TGTGCCAGCAGTCCTTTACGGGACAGGGGTGCGAACACTGAAGCTTTCTTT